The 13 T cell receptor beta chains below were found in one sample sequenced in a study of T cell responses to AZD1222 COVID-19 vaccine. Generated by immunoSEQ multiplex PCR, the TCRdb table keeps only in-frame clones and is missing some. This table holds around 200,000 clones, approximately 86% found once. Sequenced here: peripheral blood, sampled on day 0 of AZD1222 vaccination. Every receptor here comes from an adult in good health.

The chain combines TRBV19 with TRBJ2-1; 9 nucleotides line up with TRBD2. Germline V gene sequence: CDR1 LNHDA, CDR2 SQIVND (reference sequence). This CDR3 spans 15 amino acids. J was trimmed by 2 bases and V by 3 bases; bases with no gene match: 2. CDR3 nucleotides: TGTGCCAGTAGTATCCCTAGCGGGACCTACAATGAGCAGTTCTTC. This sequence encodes CASSIPSGTYNEQFF.

For the CDR3, the DNA is TGTGCCAGCAGCTTGGACAGCCGAAACACTGAAGCTTTCTTT. This translates into CASSLDSRNTEAFF. The chain is built from TRBV5-6 and TRBJ1-1; D call uncertain. CDR3 length: 14 amino acids. Trimming removed 0 bases from V and 2 bases from J, with 8 bases in between. Germline V gives CDR1 SGHDT, CDR2 YYEEEE.

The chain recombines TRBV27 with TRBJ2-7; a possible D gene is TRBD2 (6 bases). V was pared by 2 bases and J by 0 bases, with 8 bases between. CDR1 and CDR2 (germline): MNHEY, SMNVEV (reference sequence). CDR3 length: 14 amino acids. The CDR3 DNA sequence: TGTGCCAGCAGTTTAACCGGGAGCTCCTACGAGCAGTACTTC. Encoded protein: CASSLTGSSYEQYF.

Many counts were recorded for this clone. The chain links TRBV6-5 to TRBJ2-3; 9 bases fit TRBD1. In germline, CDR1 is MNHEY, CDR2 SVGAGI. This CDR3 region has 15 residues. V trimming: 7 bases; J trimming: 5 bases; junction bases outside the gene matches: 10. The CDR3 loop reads CASTEGGQGVDTQYF. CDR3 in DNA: TGTGCCAGCACCGAAGGGGGACAGGGTGTAGATACGCAGTATTTT.

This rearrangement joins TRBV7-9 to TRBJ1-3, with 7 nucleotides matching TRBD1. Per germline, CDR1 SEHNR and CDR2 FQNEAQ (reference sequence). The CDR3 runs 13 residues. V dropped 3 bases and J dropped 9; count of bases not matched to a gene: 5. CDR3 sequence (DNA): TGTGCCAGCAGCTTGGACAGGTCTACCACCATATATTTT. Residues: CASSLDRSTTIYF.

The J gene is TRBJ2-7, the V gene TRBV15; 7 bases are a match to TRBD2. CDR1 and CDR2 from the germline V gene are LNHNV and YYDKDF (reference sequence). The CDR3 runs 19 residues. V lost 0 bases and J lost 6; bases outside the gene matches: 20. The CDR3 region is CATSRDLRKIAGHILEQYF. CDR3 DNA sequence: TGTGCCACCAGCAGAGATCTGAGGAAAATAGCGGGCCATATACTCGAGCAGTACTTC.

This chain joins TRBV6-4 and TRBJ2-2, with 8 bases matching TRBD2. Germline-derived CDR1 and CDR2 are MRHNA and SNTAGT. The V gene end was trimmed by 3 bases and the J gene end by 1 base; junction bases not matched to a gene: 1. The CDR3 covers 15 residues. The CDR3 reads CASSDRGGNTGELFF. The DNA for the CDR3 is TGTGCCAGCAGTGATCGGGGGGGGAACACCGGGGAGCTGTTTTTT.

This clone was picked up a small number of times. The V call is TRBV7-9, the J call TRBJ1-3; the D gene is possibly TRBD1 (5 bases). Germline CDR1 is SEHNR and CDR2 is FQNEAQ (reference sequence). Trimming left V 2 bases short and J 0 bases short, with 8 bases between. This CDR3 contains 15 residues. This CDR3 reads CASSLTTVSGNTIYF. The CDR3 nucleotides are TGTGCCAGCAGCTTAACGACAGTCTCTGGAAACACCATATATTTT.

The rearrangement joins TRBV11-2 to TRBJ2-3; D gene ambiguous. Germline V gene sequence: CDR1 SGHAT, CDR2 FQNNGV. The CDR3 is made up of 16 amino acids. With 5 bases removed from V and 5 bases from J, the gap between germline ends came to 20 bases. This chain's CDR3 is CASSKSGAYPGDTQYF. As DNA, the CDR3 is TGTGCCAGCAGCAAGTCCGGCGCCTACCCGGGAGATACGCAGTATTTT.

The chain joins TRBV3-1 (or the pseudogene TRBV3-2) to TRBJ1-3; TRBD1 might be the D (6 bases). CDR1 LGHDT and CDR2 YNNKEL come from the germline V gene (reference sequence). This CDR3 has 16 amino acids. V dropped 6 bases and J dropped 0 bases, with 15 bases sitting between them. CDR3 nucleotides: TGTGCCAGCAGAGAAGGAGGGACAACCTCTGGAAACACCATATATTTT. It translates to CASREGGTTSGNTIYF.

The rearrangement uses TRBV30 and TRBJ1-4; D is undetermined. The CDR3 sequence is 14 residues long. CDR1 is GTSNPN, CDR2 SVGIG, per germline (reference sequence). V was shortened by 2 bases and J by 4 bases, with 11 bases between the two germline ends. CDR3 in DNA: TGTGCCTGGAGTTTTAGGACGTATAATGAAAAACTGTTTTTT. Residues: CAWSFRTYNEKLFF.

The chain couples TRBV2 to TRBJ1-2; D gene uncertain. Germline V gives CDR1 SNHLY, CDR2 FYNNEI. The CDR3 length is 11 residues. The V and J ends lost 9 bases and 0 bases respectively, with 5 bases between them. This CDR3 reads CASRANYGYTF. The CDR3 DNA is TGTGCCAGTAGGGCTAACTATGGCTACACCTTC.

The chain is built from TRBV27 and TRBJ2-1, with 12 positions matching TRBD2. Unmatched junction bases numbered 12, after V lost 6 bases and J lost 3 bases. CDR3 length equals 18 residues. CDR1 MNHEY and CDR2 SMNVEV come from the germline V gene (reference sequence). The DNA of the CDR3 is TGTGCCAGCAGCCTTGGACTAGCGGGACGGGCCGTCTACAATGAGCAGTTCTTC. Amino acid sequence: CASSLGLAGRAVYNEQFF.